Reported below is one TCR beta chain. The data originate from a study of blood T cell repertoires in COVID-19. Looking at the study overall: The study drew acute and convalescent COVID-19 samples from the United States, Italy and Spain. Sources were T cells, B-cell-depleted T cells, or PBMCs; the material itself was cDNA or gDNA.

Original processing methods: Scientists estimated how many nucleated cells there were by amplifying reference gene primers. Libraries were prepared by immunoSEQ multiplex PCR; TCRdb keeps only in-frame clonotypes and omits some of them. V and J calls and clone size are copied from that table; D and trimming were computed from the DNA. The sample carries around 80,000 clones, around 90% recorded once. The CDR3 contains 16 residues. V dropped 3 bases and J dropped 4; count of bases not matched to a gene: 3. Germline-derived CDR1 and CDR2 are KGHSH and LQKENI. J is TRBJ2-5 and V is TRBV18; 15 bases are a match to TRBD2. Input material: peripheral blood. This TCR was recovered from a woman of 80 years or more with acute or convalescent COVID-19. The CDR3: CASSPPGLAGGETQYF. Written as DNA, the CDR3 is TGTGCCAGCTCACCGCCGGGACTAGCGGGAGGAGAGACCCAGTACTTC.